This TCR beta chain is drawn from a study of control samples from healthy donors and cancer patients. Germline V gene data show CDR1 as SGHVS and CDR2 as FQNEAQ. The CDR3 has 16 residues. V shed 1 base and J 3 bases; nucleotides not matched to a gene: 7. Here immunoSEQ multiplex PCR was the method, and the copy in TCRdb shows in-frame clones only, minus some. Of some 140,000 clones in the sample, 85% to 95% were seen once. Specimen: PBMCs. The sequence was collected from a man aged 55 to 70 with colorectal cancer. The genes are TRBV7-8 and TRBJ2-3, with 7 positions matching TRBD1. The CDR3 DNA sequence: TGTGCCAGCAGCTTAGGGGTAGGGGGCAGGACAGATACGCAGTATTTT. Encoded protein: CASSLGVGGRTDTQYF.